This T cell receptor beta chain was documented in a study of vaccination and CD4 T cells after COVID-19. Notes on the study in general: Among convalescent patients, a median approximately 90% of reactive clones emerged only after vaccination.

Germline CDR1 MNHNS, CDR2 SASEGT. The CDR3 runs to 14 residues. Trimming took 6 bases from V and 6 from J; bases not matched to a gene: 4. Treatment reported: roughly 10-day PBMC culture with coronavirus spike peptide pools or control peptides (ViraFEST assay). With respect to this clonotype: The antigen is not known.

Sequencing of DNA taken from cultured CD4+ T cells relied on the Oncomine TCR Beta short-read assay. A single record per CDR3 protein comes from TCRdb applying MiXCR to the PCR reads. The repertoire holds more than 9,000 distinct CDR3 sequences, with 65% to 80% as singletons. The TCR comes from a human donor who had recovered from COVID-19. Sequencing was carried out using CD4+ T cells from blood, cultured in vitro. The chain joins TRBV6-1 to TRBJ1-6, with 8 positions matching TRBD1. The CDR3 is CASSLGQVNSPLHF. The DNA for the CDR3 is TGTGCCAGCAGCCTGGGACAGGTTAATTCACCCCTCCACTTT.